This T cell receptor beta chain was retrieved from a study of response to subunit inactivated influenza vaccine. Germline CDR1 is MDHEN and CDR2 is SYDVKM. The length of the CDR3 is 15 residues. After removal of 4 bases from V and 2 bases from J, the junction contained 6 bases not matched to a gene. This clonotype was picked up a small number of times. Its target is unknown. Study results and limitations: New T cells are recruited in small numbers by each seasonal influenza vaccination, according to the authors' suggestion.

From the RT-PCR reads, TCRdb called clonotypes with MiXCR, one entry per CDR3 protein. This sample has more than 450,000 distinct CDR3 sequences, with roughly 8.2% found just once. The material sequenced was PBMCs from blood, taken less than 30 months after vaccination. V usage is TRBV28 and J usage is TRBJ2-7; 9 positions agree with TRBD1. The receptor's source is a man aged 50 to 75 who received an inactivated influenza vaccine. CDR3 protein: CASSSPGTGPYEQYF. CDR3 nucleotides: TGTGCCAGCAGTTCCCCCGGGACAGGGCCCTACGAGCAGTACTTC.